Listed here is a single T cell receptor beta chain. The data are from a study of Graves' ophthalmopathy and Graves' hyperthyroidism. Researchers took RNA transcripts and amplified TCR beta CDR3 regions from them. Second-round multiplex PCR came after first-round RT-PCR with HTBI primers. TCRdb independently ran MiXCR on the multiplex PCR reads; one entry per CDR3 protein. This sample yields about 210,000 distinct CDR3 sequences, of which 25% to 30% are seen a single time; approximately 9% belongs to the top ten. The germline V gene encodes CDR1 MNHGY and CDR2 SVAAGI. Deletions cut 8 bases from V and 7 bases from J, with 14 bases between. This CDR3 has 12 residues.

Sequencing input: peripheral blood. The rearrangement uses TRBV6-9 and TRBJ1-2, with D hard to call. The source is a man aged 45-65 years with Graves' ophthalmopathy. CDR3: CASWGAQSGYTF. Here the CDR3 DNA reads TGTGCCAGCTGGGGTGCCCAATCTGGCTACACCTTC.